The 4 T cell receptor beta chains presented below share a single source sample, sequenced in a study of blood T cell repertoires in COVID-19. Data came from immunoSEQ multiplex PCR; TCRdb stores just in-frame clones and leaves some out. This repertoire shows about 200,000 clones, roughly 85% found once; its top ten account for under 3.5%. Sequenced sample: peripheral blood. Every receptor here comes from a man in his sixties with acute or convalescent COVID-19.

This chain links TRBV3-1 (or the pseudogene TRBV3-2) with TRBJ2-3; D ambiguous. Trimming removed 1 base at V and 5 bases at J, with 4 bases between. CDR1 is LGHDT and CDR2 is YNNKEL in the germline V gene (reference sequence). The CDR3 runs to 12 residues. Here the CDR3 reads CASSQGEDTQYF. CDR3 coding DNA: TGTGCCAGCAGCCAAGGAGAAGATACGCAGTATTTT.

The chain couples TRBV27 to TRBJ1-1; TRBD1 is a possible D gene (5 bases). The length of the CDR3 is 13 residues. Germline values: CDR1 MNHEY, CDR2 SMNVEV (reference sequence). V dropped 3 bases and J dropped 3 bases, with 8 bases sitting between them. DNA of the CDR3: TGTGCCAGCAGTTTGCAGGGCCACACTGAAGCTTTCTTT. Protein: CASSLQGHTEAFF.

The gene calls are TRBV21-1 and TRBJ1-1; the table gives TRBD1 as D, unverified against the DNA. TRBV21-1 corresponds to a pseudogene. The CDR3 sequence is 15 residues long. The CDR3 is CARPTRGQGITEAFF. The CDR3 region has the DNA TGTGCCAGGCCTACCAGGGGACAGGGTATCACTGAAGCTTTCTTT.

The chain carries TRBV6-4 and TRBJ1-2; no definite D call. Germline V gene data show CDR1 as MRHNA and CDR2 as SNTAGT. V was trimmed by 2 bases and J by 4 bases, leaving 5 bases between them. There are 12 residues in the CDR3. The CDR3 nucleotides are TGTGCCAGCAGTGACAGCCGCTATGGCTACACCTTC. It specifies CASSDSRYGYTF.